Given below is one T cell receptor beta chain in context. The data stem from a study of control samples from healthy donors and cancer patients. Looked up from germline, CDR1 is MGHRA and CDR2 is YSYEKL. There are 18 residues in the CDR3. V lost 0 bases and J 2 bases, leaving 18 bases between the germline ends. Profiled with immunoSEQ multiplex PCR; TCRdb holds only in-frame clones, not every one. The sample consists of about 190,000 clones, about nine tenths of them appearing once. The sample was blood. This receptor was taken from a man aged 25-45 years in good health. This chain joins TRBV4-1 and TRBJ2-3; D possibly corresponds to TRBD1 (5 bases). CDR3 coding DNA: TGCGCCAGCAGCCAAGAAGGTATAGTACAGGACGCCACAGATACGCAGTATTTT. It encodes CASSQEGIVQDATDTQYF.